One and the same sample provided the 18 T cell receptor beta chains below, sequenced in a study of blood T cell repertoires in COVID-19. Sequencing was performed with immunoSEQ multiplex PCR; in TCRdb, only in-frame clones are kept and a portion is missing. This table has tens of thousands of clones, around four fifths appearing once. The material sequenced was peripheral blood. Receptors were obtained from a man between 65 and 85 years old with acute or convalescent COVID-19.

The chain employs TRBV5-4 and TRBJ2-7, with D possibly TRBD2 on 5 matching bases. The CDR3 contains 13 residues. Germline CDR1 and CDR2: SGHNT and YYREEE (reference sequence). V lost 4 bases and J 4 bases, leaving 12 bases between the germline ends. CDR3 sequence (DNA): TGTGCCAGCAGCCTCCCTTCGGGGTACGAGCAGTACTTC. Encoded protein: CASSLPSGYEQYF.

This chain links TRBV5-4 with TRBJ1-3, with no clear D. From germline, CDR1 is SGHNT and CDR2 YYREEE (reference sequence). The CDR3 length is 16 residues. The V end lost 4 bases, the J end lost 1 base, and 15 bases lay between the germline ends. For the CDR3, the DNA is TGTGCCAGCAGCCTCCGGGGTGGTCCGTCTGGAAACACCATATATTTT. Translation gives CASSLRGGPSGNTIYF.

The chain combines TRBV19 with TRBJ2-7; the match to TRBD2 covers 8 bases. V dropped 2 bases and J dropped 1; count of bases not matched to a gene: 13. CDR1 and CDR2 from the germline V gene are LNHDA and SQIVND (reference sequence). The CDR3 covers 18 residues. The CDR3 is CASSITMSLAGISYEQYF. As DNA, the CDR3 is TGTGCCAGTAGTATAACGATGTCGCTAGCGGGCATATCCTACGAGCAGTACTTC. The whole variable domain, filled in from reference TRBV19 and TRBJ2-7, reads DGGITQSPKYLFRKEGQNVTLSCEQNLNHDAMYWYRQDPGQGLRLIYYSQIVNDFQKGDIAEGYSVSREKKESFPLTVTSAQKNPTAFYLCASSITMSLAGISYEQYFGPGTRLTVT.

The rearrangement uses TRBV5-4 and TRBJ2-1; possible D gene TRBD2, 6 bases. CDR1 is SGHNT, CDR2 YYREEE, per germline (reference sequence). V was cut by 6 bases and J by 5 bases, with 18 bases left in between. CDR3 length equals 15 residues. The CDR3 reads CASTHSDYQNNEQFF. DNA for the CDR3: TGTGCCAGCACCCATTCGGACTACCAAAACAATGAGCAGTTCTTC. Drawing the rest from reference TRBV5-4 and TRBJ2-1, the complete variable domain is ETGVTQSPTHLIKTRGQQVTLRCSSQSGHNTVSWYQQALGQGPQFIFQYYREEENGRGNFPPRFSGLQFPNYSSELNVNALELDDSALYLCASTHSDYQNNEQFFGPGTRLTVL.

The rearrangement links TRBV9 to TRBJ2-7; D is ambiguous. From germline, CDR1 is SGDLS and CDR2 YYNGEE. Trimming took 0 bases from V and 5 from J, leaving 12 bases between them. This CDR3 spans 14 amino acids. CDR3 sequence (DNA): TGTGCCAGCAGCGTAGCCCCCTCCTCTGACGAGCAGTACTTC. This sequence encodes CASSVAPSSDEQYF.

The rearrangement uses TRBV7-8 and TRBJ1-1, with D perhaps matching TRBD1 (6 bases). There are 16 residues in the CDR3. Between the trimmed V and J ends, which lost 7 bases and 1 base, there was a span of 19 bases. Germline values: CDR1 SGHVS, CDR2 FQNEAQ. The CDR3 nucleotides are TGTGCCAGCATGCTTTTTGCCGGGACACAGAACACTGAAGCTTTCTTT. Its protein is CASMLFAGTQNTEAFF.

The genes are TRBV5-1 and TRBJ2-7, with 7 nucleotides matching TRBD1. The CDR3 length is 15 residues. V was pared by 3 bases and J by 5 bases, with 11 bases of the junction left unmatched. CDR1 is SGHRS, CDR2 YFSETQ, per germline. CDR3 DNA sequence: TGCGCCAGCAGCTCCACAGGGGCCCTCACCCACGAGCAGTACTTC. Translating gives CASSSTGALTHEQYF.

The rearrangement uses TRBV5-1 and TRBJ1-5, with a tentative D call TRBD1 (5 bases). Germline values: CDR1 SGHRS, CDR2 YFSETQ. The CDR3 is made up of 15 amino acids. The V and J ends lost 1 base and 3 bases respectively, with 11 bases between them. In DNA, the CDR3 is TGCGCCAGCAGCTTGTCGGGGGACCACAATCAGCCCCAGCATTTT. Translation gives CASSLSGDHNQPQHF.

This chain connects TRBV12-5 to TRBJ2-1; no definite D call. Germline V gives CDR1 LGHNT, CDR2 FRNRAP. V shed 0 bases and J shed 5 bases, with 11 bases lying between them. The CDR3 consists of 15 residues. CDR3 sequence reads: CASGLVVRSDNEQFF. CDR3 sequence (DNA): TGTGCTAGTGGTTTGGTAGTTCGGTCGGACAATGAGCAGTTCTTC.

The chain recombines TRBV15 with TRBJ1-1; tentatively, D is TRBD1 (5 bases). From germline, CDR1 is LNHNV and CDR2 YYDKDF (reference sequence). The V and J ends lost 0 bases and 4 bases respectively, with 15 bases between them. This CDR3 is 16 amino acids long. CDR3 coding DNA: TGTGCCACCAGCAGAGATGCCCTCCAGGGTGGCACTGAAGCTTTCTTT. Translating it yields CATSRDALQGGTEAFF.

V and J are TRBV11-2 and TRBJ2-6, with D possibly TRBD1 on 6 matching bases. Germline V gives CDR1 SGHAT, CDR2 FQNNGV. V was clipped by 6 bases and J by 0 bases, with 12 bases between them. CDR3 size: 16 residues. The CDR3 sequence is CASRRGQNSGANVLTF. The CDR3 nucleotides read TGTGCCAGCAGGAGAGGACAGAACTCTGGGGCCAACGTCCTGACTTTC.

V gene TRBV5-1 combines with J gene TRBJ2-1, with TRBD1 as a possible D gene (6 bases). Trimming removed 0 bases from V and 0 bases from J, with 16 bases in between. The CDR3 extends over 18 amino acids. Germline CDR1 is SGHRS and CDR2 is YFSETQ. CDR3 in amino acids: CASSLALSGDTSYNEQFF. In nucleotides, the CDR3 is TGCGCCAGCAGCTTGGCCCTATCCGGGGACACCTCCTACAATGAGCAGTTCTTC.

The rearrangement uses TRBV7-9 and TRBJ1-2; D unclear. V lost 4 bases and J lost 5, with 14 bases in between. The length of the CDR3 is 14 residues. CDR1 and CDR2 from the germline V gene are SEHNR and FQNEAQ (reference sequence). In DNA, the CDR3 is TGTGCCAGCAGCTCACCAGGAAGCTATTATGGCTACACCTTC. Protein: CASSSPGSYYGYTF.

The rearrangement links TRBV14 to TRBJ1-3; 10 bases line up with TRBD1. The CDR3 has 15 residues. V trimming: 4 bases; J trimming: 4 bases; junction bases outside the gene matches: 4. Germline V CDR1 and CDR2: SGHDN, FVKESK. The CDR3 DNA is TGTGCCAGCAGCCCGTGGACAGGGGGAGGAAACACCATATATTTT. Its translation is CASSPWTGGGNTIYF. Complete variable domain (other parts from reference TRBV14 and TRBJ1-3): EAGVTQFPSHSVIEKGQTVTLRCDPISGHDNLYWYRRVMGKEIKFLLHFVKESKQDESGMPNNRFLAERTGGTYSTLKVQPAELEDSGVYFCASSPWTGGGNTIYFGEGSWLTVV.

The genes are TRBV5-4 and TRBJ2-3, with TRBD2 identical over 7 bases. The CDR3 spans 15 residues. Germline CDR1 SGHNT, CDR2 YYREEE (reference sequence). V dropped 0 bases and J dropped 2; count of bases not matched to a gene: 3. The CDR3 DNA sequence: TGTGCCAGCAGCTTGGCAGCGGGGAACACAGATACGCAGTATTTT. Encoded protein: CASSLAAGNTDTQYF.

V and J are TRBV19 and TRBJ2-2; 12 nucleotides align to TRBD2. V was clipped by 7 bases and J by 7 bases; unmatched bases: 7. The CDR3 is made up of 15 amino acids. Germline CDR1 is LNHDA and CDR2 is SQIVND (reference sequence). The DNA for the CDR3 is TGTGCCAGTATCCCGACTAGCGGGAGAGTCGGGGAGCTGTTTTTT. Protein sequence: CASIPTSGRVGELFF.

The sample holds a few counts of this clone. J is TRBJ2-7 and V is TRBV15; 7 nucleotides agree with TRBD1. This CDR3 has 14 residues. Germline CDR1 and CDR2: LNHNV and YYDKDF (reference sequence). The J segment lost 7 bases and the V segment lost 5 bases, leaving 11 bases of the junction unmatched. The CDR3 DNA follows: TGTGCCACCAGCGCCGGGGCGGGCAGGGGGGAGCAGTACTTC. Its translation is CATSAGAGRGEQYF.

The CDR3 here is CASSPAGGDTQYF. As DNA, the CDR3 is TGCGCCAGCAGCCCAGCAGGGGGAGATACGCAGTATTTT. This chain uses TRBV5-1 with TRBJ2-3, with 7 bases fitting TRBD1. V gave up 4 bases and J gave up 5 bases; unmatched junction bases: 4. The CDR3 length is 13 residues. Germline CDR1 is SGHRS and CDR2 is YFSETQ. Filled out from reference TRBV5-1 and TRBJ2-3, the complete variable domain reads KAGVTQTPRYLIKTRGQQVTLSCSPISGHRSVSWYQQTPGQGLQFLFEYFSETQRNKGNFPGRFSGRQFSNSRSEMNVSTLELGDSALYLCASSPAGGDTQYFGPGTRLTVL.